This passage covers 13 T cell receptor beta chains from one sample sequenced in a study of OX40 agonist ivuxolimab in advanced cancers. Sequenced by immunoSEQ multiplex PCR; TCRdb stores in-frame clones only, minus some. The sample holds 55,000 to 65,000 clones, about 86% seen once. The sample was CD4+ or CD8+ T cells sorted from blood, taken in a trial of the OX40 agonist ivuxolimab. The receptors come from an adult with an advanced solid tumor such as melanoma, head and neck, liver or kidney cancer.

The chain combines TRBV5-1 with TRBJ2-7, with TRBD1 identical over 8 bases. This CDR3 contains 14 residues. V trimming: 4 bases; J trimming: 3 bases; junction bases outside the gene matches: 6. Per the germline V gene, CDR1 is SGHRS and CDR2 is YFSETQ. Written as DNA, the CDR3 is TGCGCCAGCAGCAACGGACAGGGCCTCTACGAGCAGTACTTC. Translated, it gives CASSNGQGLYEQYF. The variable domain in full, with the rest retrieved from reference TRBV5-1 and TRBJ2-7, is KAGVTQTPRYLIKTRGQQVTLSCSPISGHRSVSWYQQTPGQGLQFLFEYFSETQRNKGNFPGRFSGRQFSNSRSEMNVSTLELGDSALYLCASSNGQGLYEQYFGPGTRLTVT.

This sequence joins TRBV5-4 and TRBJ2-3, with TRBD1 identical over 8 bases. The V gene's germline CDR1 is SGHNT and CDR2 YYREEE (reference sequence). The V gene end was trimmed by 4 bases and the J gene end by 3 bases; junction bases not matched to a gene: 16. CDR3 length: 18 amino acids. The CDR3 protein is CASSPPDRGRRRTDTQYF. The CDR3 bases are TGTGCCAGCAGCCCCCCCGACAGGGGTCGGCGCCGTACAGATACGCAGTATTTT.

V and J are TRBV4-2 and TRBJ2-5, with 13 bases matching TRBD2. Germline loops: CDR1 LGHNA, CDR2 YNFKEQ. Trimming at V came to 1 base and at J to 2 bases, leaving 7 bases not matched to a gene. CDR3 length equals 18 residues. This chain's CDR3 is CASSQVRTSGGIQETQYF. CDR3 nucleotide sequence: TGTGCCAGCAGCCAAGTTAGGACTAGCGGGGGTATACAAGAGACCCAGTACTTC.

As DNA, the CDR3 is TGTGCCAGCAGCTCGGACGGTGTAGGAGGCTACACCTTC. Its translation is CASSSDGVGGYTF. The gene calls are TRBV7-2 and TRBJ1-2, with D unclear. The CDR3 sequence is 13 residues long. CDR1 is SGHTA and CDR2 is FQGNSA in the germline V gene. The V gene lost 4 bases and the J gene lost 8 bases, with 14 bases spanning the gap.

This chain joins TRBV11-2 and TRBJ1-5, with D hard to call. Germline values: CDR1 SGHAT, CDR2 FQNNGV. The CDR3 extends over 16 amino acids. V was trimmed by 0 bases and J by 3 bases, leaving 12 bases between them. The DNA for the CDR3 is TGTGCCAGCAGCTTAGATGCTGCTGTCGCCAATCAGCCCCAGCATTTT. It encodes CASSLDAAVANQPQHF.

The V gene is TRBV18, the J gene TRBJ1-1, with D uncertain. Germline assignment: CDR1 KGHSH and CDR2 LQKENI. The CDR3 sequence is 14 residues long. Trimming took 2 bases from V and 5 from J, leaving 12 bases between them. CDR3 sequence: CASSPAIYLTEAFF. The DNA of the CDR3 is TGTGCCAGCTCACCAGCAATTTACCTGACTGAAGCTTTCTTT.

The V and J genes are TRBV5-1 and TRBJ1-1; D is possibly TRBD1 (6 bases). The CDR3 loop spans 15 amino acids. V shed 0 bases and J shed 5 bases, with 14 bases lying between them. Germline CDR1 SGHRS, CDR2 YFSETQ. The CDR3 nucleotides are TGCGCCAGCAGCTTGGCCCGGGGGCGGGGGACTGAAGCTTTCTTT. This translates into CASSLARGRGTEAFF. Together with reference TRBV5-1 and TRBJ1-1, the CDR3 gives the full variable domain: KAGVTQTPRYLIKTRGQQVTLSCSPISGHRSVSWYQQTPGQGLQFLFEYFSETQRNKGNFPGRFSGRQFSNSRSEMNVSTLELGDSALYLCASSLARGRGTEAFFGQGTRLTVV.

The chain has TRBV5-1 and TRBJ1-1, with D tentatively TRBD1 (5 bases). V lost 0 bases to trimming and J lost 1 base, with 10 bases between them. Germline CDR1 SGHRS, CDR2 YFSETQ. The CDR3 spans 15 residues. The DNA of the CDR3 is TGCGCCAGCAGCTTGGCCGGGGGTTGGAACACTGAAGCTTTCTTT. It encodes CASSLAGGWNTEAFF.

The chain carries TRBV6-1 and TRBJ2-3; D may be TRBD2 (6 bases). This CDR3 is 16 amino acids long. The germline gives CDR1 MNHNS, CDR2 SASEGT. V was cut by 2 bases and J by 2 bases, with 14 bases left in between. CDR3 amino acids: CASSEMEGSSTDTQYF. In DNA, the CDR3 is TGTGCCAGCAGTGAAATGGAGGGGAGCTCCACAGATACGCAGTATTTT.

This chain connects TRBV5-1 to TRBJ2-5, with D hard to call. The CDR3 is made up of 13 amino acids. Germline V gene sequence: CDR1 SGHRS, CDR2 YFSETQ. The V end was cut by 1 base, the J end by 7 bases, with 11 bases between. The CDR3 sequence: CASSLNSAGTQYF. The CDR3 nucleotides read TGCGCCAGCAGCTTGAACTCGGCAGGGACCCAGTACTTC.

The chain combines TRBV29-1 with TRBJ2-1; D is possibly TRBD1 or TRBD2 (5 bases each). The CDR3 contains 16 residues. The germline V gene has CDR1 SQVTM and CDR2 ANQGSEA. Trimming shortened V by 2 bases and J by 0 bases, and 14 bases separated the two germline ends. The CDR3 DNA is TGCAGCGTTGAAAAGGGGCCTGGGGGCTCCTACAATGAGCAGTTCTTC. Translating gives CSVEKGPGGSYNEQFF.

The CDR3 region is CASSDVGQRNTEAFF. DNA of the CDR3: TGTGCCAGTAGTGACGTAGGACAGAGGAACACTGAAGCTTTCTTT. This rearrangement joins TRBV19 to TRBJ1-1, with D possibly matching TRBD1 (6 bases). Between the trimmed V and J ends, which lost 5 bases and 1 base, there was a span of 14 bases. The V gene's germline CDR1 is LNHDA and CDR2 SQIVND (reference sequence). This CDR3 has 15 amino acids. Drawing the rest from reference TRBV19 and TRBJ1-1, the complete variable domain is DGGITQSPKYLFRKEGQNVTLSCEQNLNHDAMYWYRQDPGQGLRLIYYSQIVNDFQKGDIAEGYSVSREKKESFPLTVTSAQKNPTAFYLCASSDVGQRNTEAFFGQGTRLTVV.

V is TRBV5-4 and J is TRBJ2-3; 9 bases align to TRBD2. Germline V gives CDR1 SGHNT, CDR2 YYREEE (reference sequence). The CDR3 covers 18 residues. The trim removed 4 bases at V and 2 bases at J, leaving 14 bases unmatched. CDR3: CASSHLRAAGGLTDTQYF. The CDR3 DNA sequence: TGTGCCAGCAGCCACCTGCGTGCAGCGGGGGGCCTCACAGATACGCAGTATTTT.